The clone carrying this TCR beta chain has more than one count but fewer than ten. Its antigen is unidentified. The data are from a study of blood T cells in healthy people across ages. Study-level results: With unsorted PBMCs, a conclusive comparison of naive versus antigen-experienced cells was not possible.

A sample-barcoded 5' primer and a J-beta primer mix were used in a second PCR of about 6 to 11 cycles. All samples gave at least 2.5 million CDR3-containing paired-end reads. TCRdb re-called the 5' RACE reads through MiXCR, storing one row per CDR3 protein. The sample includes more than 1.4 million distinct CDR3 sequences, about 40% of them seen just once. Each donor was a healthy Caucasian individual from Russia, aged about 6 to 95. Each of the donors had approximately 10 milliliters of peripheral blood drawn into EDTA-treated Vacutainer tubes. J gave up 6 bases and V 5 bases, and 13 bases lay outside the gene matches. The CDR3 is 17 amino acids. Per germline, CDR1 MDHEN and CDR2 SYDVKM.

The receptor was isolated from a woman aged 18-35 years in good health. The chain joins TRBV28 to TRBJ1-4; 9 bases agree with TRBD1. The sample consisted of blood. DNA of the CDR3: TGTGCCAGCAGTGATTACTCACAGGGGGCGCAGGATGAAAAACTGTTTTTT. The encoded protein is CASSDYSQGAQDEKLFF.